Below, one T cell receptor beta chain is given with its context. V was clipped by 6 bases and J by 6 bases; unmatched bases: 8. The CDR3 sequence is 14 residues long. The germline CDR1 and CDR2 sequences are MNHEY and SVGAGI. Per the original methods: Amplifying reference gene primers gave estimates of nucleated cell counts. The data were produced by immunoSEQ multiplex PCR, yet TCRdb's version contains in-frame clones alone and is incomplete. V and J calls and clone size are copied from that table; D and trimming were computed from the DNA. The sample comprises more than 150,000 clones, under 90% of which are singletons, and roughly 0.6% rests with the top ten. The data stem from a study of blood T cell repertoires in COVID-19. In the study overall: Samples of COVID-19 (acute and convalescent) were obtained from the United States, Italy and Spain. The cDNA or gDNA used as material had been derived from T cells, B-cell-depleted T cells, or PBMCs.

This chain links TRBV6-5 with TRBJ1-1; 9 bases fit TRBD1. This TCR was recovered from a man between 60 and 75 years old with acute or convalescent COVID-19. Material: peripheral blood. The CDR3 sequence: CASSTSDRGAEAFF. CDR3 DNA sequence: TGTGCCAGCAGCACCTCGGACAGGGGAGCTGAAGCTTTCTTT.